Presented here are 29 T cell receptor beta chains from one specimen sequenced in a study of shared clonotypes between healthy human individuals. Sequencing was performed with immunoSEQ multiplex PCR; in TCRdb, only in-frame clones are kept and a portion is missing. The profile shows about 2.4 million clones, 80% to 95% of them singletons. Material for sequencing was naive CD4+ T cells from PBMCs. Subset reported: CD45RA+ positively selected. These receptors all come from a man between 18 and 29 years old in good health. Some clones in this sample may be carry-over from other donors' samples.

This clone was picked up one time. The chain recombines TRBV5-1 with TRBJ2-7; 14 nucleotides align to TRBD2. The CDR3 extends over 16 amino acids. The germline CDR1 and CDR2 sequences are SGHRS and YFSETQ. The junction had 4 bases not matched to a gene; V was cut back by 3 bases and J by 2 bases. The CDR3 DNA is TGCGCCAGCAGCTCAGGGACTAGCGGGAGCCCCTACGAGCAGTACTTC. This translates into CASSSGTSGSPYEQYF.

The rearrangement uses TRBV7-9 and TRBJ2-5; 10 nucleotides line up with TRBD1. The germline CDR1 and CDR2 sequences are SEHNR and FQNEAQ (reference sequence). V lost 4 bases to trimming and J lost 1 base; unmatched junction nucleotides: 6. The CDR3 is 16 amino acids. The CDR3 nucleotides read TGTGCCAGCAGCTCCGGGACAGGGGCTACCCAAGAGACCCAGTACTTC. Residues: CASSSGTGATQETQYF.

In the case of this clone: At the DNA level, this CDR3 is encoded by other sequences in the same sample as well. The rearrangement uses TRBV5-1 and TRBJ2-3; TRBD2 might be the D (7 bases). The CDR3 length is 14 residues. V lost 4 bases, J lost 5 bases, and 14 bases lay in between. Germline V gene data show CDR1 as SGHRS and CDR2 as YFSETQ. The CDR3 region is CASSPEGGGDTQYF. The DNA of the CDR3 is TGCGCCAGCAGCCCGGAGGGAGGGGGAGATACGCAGTATTTT. The variable domain in full, completed from reference TRBV5-1 and TRBJ2-3, reads KAGVTQTPRYLIKTRGQQVTLSCSPISGHRSVSWYQQTPGQGLQFLFEYFSETQRNKGNFPGRFSGRQFSNSRSEMNVSTLELGDSALYLCASSPEGGGDTQYFGPGTRLTVL.

This sequence joins TRBV7-7 and TRBJ2-7, with a tentative D call TRBD1 (5 bases). Trimming left V 3 bases short and J 3 bases short, with 9 bases between. CDR1 SSHAT and CDR2 FNYEAQ come from the germline V gene (reference sequence). This CDR3 contains 13 residues. The CDR3: CASSLTQDYEQYF. For the CDR3, the DNA is TGTGCCAGCAGCTTGACACAGGACTACGAGCAGTACTTC. Full variable domain (outside the CDR3, taken from reference TRBV7-7 and TRBJ2-7): GAGVSQSPRYKVTKRGQDVTLRCDPISSHATLYWYQQALGQGPEFLTYFNYEAQPDKSGLPSDRFSAERPEGSISTLTIQRTEQRDSAMYRCASSLTQDYEQYFGPGTRLTVT.

J is TRBJ2-5 and V is TRBV28, with D uncertain. The CDR3 is 14 amino acids. Germline CDR1 reads MDHEN; CDR2 reads SYDVKM. V gave up 3 bases and J gave up 5 bases, with 13 bases separating them. Written as DNA, the CDR3 is TGTGCCAGCAGTTTGTATCGGGTCGCGGAGACCCAGTACTTC. It yields the protein CASSLYRVAETQYF.

The CDR3 reads CASTSGRVPYEQYF. The CDR3 DNA sequence: TGTGCCAGCACCTCCGGCAGGGTGCCCTACGAGCAGTACTTC. The chain joins TRBV7-8 to TRBJ2-7; D is perhaps TRBD1 (5 bases). Looked up from germline, CDR1 is SGHVS and CDR2 is FQNEAQ. Trimming pared 7 bases from V and 2 bases from J, leaving 15 bases between. The CDR3 runs 14 residues. The variable domain in full, with the rest retrieved from reference TRBV7-8 and TRBJ2-7, is GAGVSQSPRYKVAKRGQDVALRCDPISGHVSLFWYQQALGQGPEFLTYFQNEAQLDKSGLPSDRFFAERPEGSVSTLKIQRTQQEDSAVYLCASTSGRVPYEQYFGPGTRLTVT.

This chain uses TRBV5-1 with TRBJ2-5; no clear D. V lost 0 bases and J 4 bases, leaving 10 bases between the germline ends. This CDR3 is 14 amino acids long. Germline values: CDR1 SGHRS, CDR2 YFSETQ. CDR3 protein: CASSLGQPGETQYF. CDR3 coding DNA: TGCGCCAGCAGCTTGGGTCAGCCCGGAGAGACCCAGTACTTC.

The chain links TRBV27 to TRBJ1-5; D unclear. CDR1 and CDR2 from the germline V gene are MNHEY and SMNVEV (reference sequence). Trimming left V 5 bases short and J 3 bases short, with 11 bases between. This CDR3 is built from 14 residues. CDR3 protein: CASSPRANNQPQHF. In nucleotides, the CDR3 is TGTGCCAGCAGTCCCCGGGCCAACAATCAGCCCCAGCATTTT.

The chain employs TRBV19 and TRBJ2-5, with 12 bases aligning to TRBD2. The V and J ends lost 9 bases and 5 bases, in that order; junction bases with no gene match: 13. The CDR3 is 16 amino acids. Germline CDR1 and CDR2: LNHDA and SQIVND (reference sequence). Here the CDR3 reads CASSGLAGRVGETQYF. DNA for the CDR3: TGTGCCAGCAGCGGACTAGCGGGAAGGGTGGGGGAGACCCAGTACTTC.

V gene TRBV28 combines with J gene TRBJ1-1, with D uncertain. The germline V gene has CDR1 MDHEN and CDR2 SYDVKM. V was trimmed by 7 bases and J by 0 bases, leaving 12 bases between them. The CDR3 runs to 14 residues. The CDR3 is CASNLNHMNTEAFF. The CDR3 bases are TGTGCCAGCAACCTCAACCATATGAACACTGAAGCTTTCTTT.

The sample holds one count of this clone. V and J are TRBV6-5 and TRBJ2-1; TRBD2 aligns across 10 bases. CDR1 is MNHEY, CDR2 SVGAGI, per germline. The trim removed 2 bases at V and 14 bases at J, leaving 6 bases unmatched. CDR3 length: 13 amino acids. Written as DNA, the CDR3 is TGTGCCAGCAGTTACCCCGGACTAGCGGAAGAGTTCTTC. Its translation: CASSYPGLAEEFF.

The chain recombines TRBV5-4 with TRBJ2-5; maybe TRBD1 (6 bases). Judging by the DNA end, TRBJ2-7 fits better; the J call may be wrong. The CDR3 is 15 residues long. Germline V gene sequence: CDR1 SGHNT, CDR2 YYREEE (reference sequence). The CDR3, as DNA: TGTGCCAGCAGCCTTGGTGGGACAAGATCCTACGAGCAGTACTTC. Encoded protein: CASSLGGTRSYEQYF.

The sample holds a few counts of this clone. The V call is TRBV28, the J call TRBJ1-5, with 7 bases matching TRBD1. The CDR3 consists of 16 residues. Germline CDR1 and CDR2: MDHEN and SYDVKM. Trimming at V came to 2 bases and at J to 11 bases, leaving 15 bases not matched to a gene. CDR3: CASSLRVDRARRTQHF. CDR3 nucleotides: TGTGCCAGCAGTTTAAGGGTCGACAGGGCTCGAAGGACCCAGCATTTT.

The rearrangement uses TRBV5-1 and TRBJ1-6, with a tentative D call TRBD1 (6 bases). Trimming stripped 0 bases from V and 8 bases from J, with 12 bases between. CDR3 length: 15 amino acids. In germline, CDR1 is SGHRS, CDR2 YFSETQ. The CDR3 DNA is TGCGCCAGCAGCTTGGCCGGGGGCCATGATTCACCCCTCCACTTT. This codes for CASSLAGGHDSPLHF.

This clone was found once. The chain links TRBV6-5 to TRBJ2-3, with D possibly matching TRBD2 (5 bases). The CDR3 contains 15 residues. Germline-derived CDR1 and CDR2 are MNHEY and SVGAGI. Trimming removed 7 bases at V and 2 bases at J, with 16 bases between. CDR3: CASTWSPGITDTQYF. CDR3 DNA sequence: TGTGCCAGCACCTGGTCACCGGGGATCACAGATACGCAGTATTTT.

This chain links TRBV28 with TRBJ2-1; 8 nucleotides match TRBD2. V was pared by 3 bases and J by 4 bases, with 5 bases of the junction left unmatched. Germline loops: CDR1 MDHEN, CDR2 SYDVKM. This CDR3 contains 15 residues. The CDR3 DNA follows: TGTGCCAGCAGTTTGGCTAGCGGGTTTTACAATGAGCAGTTCTTC. This sequence encodes CASSLASGFYNEQFF.

The chain has TRBV6-1 and TRBJ2-1; a weak D match, TRBD2 (7 bases). Trimming pared 11 bases from V and 11 bases from J, leaving 22 bases between. There are 13 residues in the CDR3. Germline assignment: CDR1 MNHNS and CDR2 SASEGT. The CDR3 sequence: CAGGAVIRMQQFF. CDR3 DNA: TGTGCCGGGGGGGCAGTAATTCGGATGCAGCAGTTCTTC.

CDR3 nucleotide sequence: TGTGCCAGCAGCTTAATCCGTGGAGGGATCTATGGCTACACCTTC. Its translation: CASSLIRGGIYGYTF. This chain uses TRBV7-9 with TRBJ1-2, with D uncertain. V was trimmed by 2 bases and J by 4 bases, leaving 14 bases between them. Germline V gene lookup returns CDR1 SEHNR and CDR2 FQNEAQ (reference sequence). The CDR3 sequence is 15 residues long.

The sample holds one count of this clone. This chain uses TRBV15 with TRBJ1-2; D uncertain. The V end was cut by 1 base, the J end by 8 bases, with 17 bases between. This CDR3 region has 15 residues. CDR1 is LNHNV and CDR2 is YYDKDF in the germline V gene (reference sequence). In nucleotides, the CDR3 is TGTGCCACCAGCAGAGGCCCCGACCGCTTCGGCGGCTACACCTTC. It codes for CATSRGPDRFGGYTF.

The V gene is TRBV19, the J gene TRBJ2-7; 7 bases map to TRBD2. The germline V gene encodes CDR1 LNHDA and CDR2 SQIVND (reference sequence). The V segment lost 5 bases and the J segment 6 bases; nucleotides outside the gene matches: 10. The CDR3 extends over 14 amino acids. DNA for the CDR3: TGTGCCAGTAGTCCTCCAAGGCGGGAGAGCGAGCAGTACTTC. This encodes CASSPPRRESEQYF.

This clone was observed a single time. The chain joins TRBV4-2 to TRBJ2-7, with 13 bases lining up with TRBD2. Germline trimming cut 3 bases from V and 4 bases from J; bases unmatched to any gene: 6. From germline, CDR1 is LGHNA and CDR2 YNFKEQ. The CDR3 contains 16 residues. The CDR3 DNA follows: TGTGCCAGCAGCCAGGGGACTAGCGGGATGAAGTACGAGCAGTACTTC. Amino acids: CASSQGTSGMKYEQYF.

This rearrangement joins TRBV28 to TRBJ2-3; D ambiguous. The germline CDR1 and CDR2 sequences are MDHEN and SYDVKM. The CDR3 runs 14 residues. V lost 11 bases to trimming and J lost 0 bases, with 15 bases between them. CDR3: CASKTFYSTDTQYF. In DNA form, the CDR3 reads TGTGCCTCCAAAACGTTCTACAGCACAGATACGCAGTATTTT. The variable domain in full, with the rest retrieved from reference TRBV28 and TRBJ2-3, is DVKVTQSSRYLVKRTGEKVFLECVQDMDHENMFWYRQDPGLGLRLIYFSYDVKMKEKGDIPEGYSVSREKKERFSLILESASTNQTSMYLCASKTFYSTDTQYFGPGTRLTVL.

V gene TRBV9 combines with J gene TRBJ2-1, with a possible D match to TRBD2 (5 bases). Trimming pared 0 bases from V and 8 bases from J, leaving 12 bases between. The CDR3 runs to 14 residues. Per the germline V gene, CDR1 is SGDLS and CDR2 is YYNGEE. CDR3 region: CASSVAPASHEQFF. The DNA of the CDR3 is TGTGCCAGCAGCGTAGCTCCAGCTAGCCATGAGCAGTTCTTC.

This rearrangement joins TRBV6-6 to TRBJ2-1; 10 bases are shared with TRBD2. V lost 5 bases to trimming and J lost 8 bases; unmatched junction nucleotides: 12. Germline lookup yields CDR1 MNHNY and CDR2 SVGAGI (reference sequence). The CDR3 is made up of 16 amino acids. DNA for the CDR3: TGTGCCAGCAGTGTATCGGCTAGCGGGAGCATCCATGAGCAGTTCTTC. Translated: CASSVSASGSIHEQFF.

The chain is built from TRBV7-2 and TRBJ1-5; 7 bases match TRBD1. Per germline, CDR1 SGHTA and CDR2 FQGNSA. V lost 4 bases and J lost 3; bases outside the gene matches: 3. The CDR3 contains 14 residues. CDR3 DNA sequence: TGTGCCAGCAGCTCTACAGGGGTCAATCAGCCCCAGCATTTT. Translation: CASSSTGVNQPQHF. The variable domain in full, with the rest retrieved from reference TRBV7-2 and TRBJ1-5, is GAGVSQSPSNKVTEKGKDVELRCDPISGHTALYWYRQSLGQGLEFLIYFQGNSAPDKSGLPSDRFSAERTGGSVSTLTIQRTQQEDSAVYLCASSSTGVNQPQHFGDGTRLSIL.

This chain joins TRBV6-5 and TRBJ1-4, with 7 nucleotides matching TRBD1. CDR3 length equals 15 residues. CDR1 MNHEY and CDR2 SVGAGI come from the germline V gene. The ends lost 6 bases at V and 6 bases at J; junction bases unmatched: 10. The chain's CDR3 is CASSQGTGQYEKLFF. CDR3 DNA: TGTGCCAGCAGCCAGGGAACGGGACAGTATGAAAAACTGTTTTTT.

CDR3 loop: CASSVGVNYGYTF. The CDR3 DNA reads TGTGCCAGCAGCGTAGGAGTGAACTATGGCTACACCTTC. The chain recombines TRBV9 with TRBJ1-2; D unclear. The CDR3 is made up of 13 amino acids. Germline V gene data show CDR1 as SGDLS and CDR2 as YYNGEE. The V end was cut by 0 bases, the J end by 2 bases, with 5 bases between.

The chain recombines TRBV6-1 with TRBJ1-2; no definite D call. The CDR3 covers 15 residues. The germline V gene has CDR1 MNHNS and CDR2 SASEGT. With 3 bases removed from V and 0 bases from J, the gap between germline ends came to 11 bases. The CDR3, as DNA: TGTGCCAGCAGTGAGAGACCAGAGACTAACTATGGCTACACCTTC. Translating gives CASSERPETNYGYTF.

The chain links TRBV5-1 to TRBJ1-2, with 9 bases matching TRBD1. V gave up 2 bases and J gave up 6 bases; unmatched junction bases: 8. The CDR3 length is 15 residues. The germline V gene has CDR1 SGHRS and CDR2 YFSETQ. The CDR3, as DNA: TGCGCCAGCAGCTTCAACAGGGGGCAGACGGATGGCTACACCTTC. It yields the protein CASSFNRGQTDGYTF.